This T cell receptor (beta chain) was profiled in a study of cytomegalovirus exposure and HLA in healthy donors. The study ran its PCR with 60 Vbeta and 13 Jbeta primers. The repertoire was sequenced with immunoSEQ multiplex PCR; TCRdb's copy has only in-frame clones and lacks some. The sample contains 80,000 to 95,000 clones, roughly 77% of which appear only once. Germline V lookup: CDR1 SGHKS, CDR2 YYEKEE (reference sequence). The CDR3 contains 14 residues. V dropped 4 bases and J dropped 4; count of bases not matched to a gene: 2. Overall study findings and caveats: According to an earlier analysis, most TCR beta V segments yielded productive rearrangements about 87% or about 30% of the time. Common viral pathogens were later found to be apparently linked to several of the most significant clusters. One later analysis reportedly identified an Asian-associated ancestry cluster that showed fewer N-insertions than the roughly 700-donor mean. Among immune exposure information, only CMV serostatus was available.

Note on this clone: Its antigen is still unknown.

The chain uses TRBV5-5 and TRBJ2-1, with 10 bases fitting TRBD1. The sequenced sample consisted of PBMCs. The origin of this receptor is a woman in her thirties or forties in good health and CMV-seropositive. The DNA of the CDR3 is TGTGCCAGCAGCGGACAGGGGGGATACAATGAGCAGTTCTTC. Amino acids: CASSGQGGYNEQFF.